Listed below are T cell receptor beta chains from one sample, sequenced in a study of OX40 agonist ivuxolimab in advanced cancers. Method: immunoSEQ multiplex PCR; TCRdb's copy keeps in-frame clones and lacks some. Among tens of thousands of clones listed, about 91% were seen once. This specimen consisted of CD4+ or CD8+ T cells sorted from blood, obtained in a trial of the OX40 agonist ivuxolimab. The receptors originated from an adult with an advanced solid tumor such as melanoma, head and neck, liver or kidney cancer. Both conserved end residues are part of each CDR3. D genes are given only for firm matches. Clone size, where shown, is once, few, many, or a class for clones that have expanded.

-,-,TRBJ2-7,TRBV10-1,CASSDRSSPTTYEQYF,TGCGCCAGCAGTGACAGGTCGTCGCCCACCACCTACGAGCAGTACTTC
-,-,TRBJ2-7,TRBV30,CAWTRGPYEQYF,TGTGCCTGGACCAGGGGTCCCTACGAGCAGTACTTC
-,-,TRBJ2-2,TRBV19,CASTPQGTGELFF,TGTGCCAGTACCCCCCAGGGTACCGGGGAGCTGTTTTTT
-,TRBD1,TRBJ1-5,TRBV11-2,CASSIQGDQPQHF,TGTGCCAGCAGCATACAGGGGGATCAGCCCCAGCATTTT
-,TRBD1,TRBJ2-7,TRBV29-1,CSVGPQGSHEQYF,TGCAGCGTTGGCCCACAGGGGTCCCACGAGCAGTACTTC
once,TRBD2,TRBJ2-7,TRBV5-4,CASSKGGEGPYEQYF,TGTGCCAGCAGCAAGGGAGGGGAGGGCCCTTACGAGCAGTACTTC
-,TRBD1,TRBJ1-2,TRBV6-5,CASSYDREGNYGYTF,TGTGCCAGCAGTTACGACAGGGAAGGGAACTATGGCTACACCTTC
-,-,TRBJ2-7,TRBV6-5,CASSFGTGYEQYF,TGTGCCAGCAGTTTCGGGACTGGCTACGAGCAGTACTTC
-,-,TRBJ1-1,TRBV5-6,CASSLGRGNTEAFF,TGTGCCAGCAGCTTGGGGAGGGGAAACACTGAAGCTTTCTTT
-,-,TRBJ1-5,TRBV18,CASSLQGQPQHF,TGTGCCAGCTCCCTCCAGGGTCAGCCCCAGCATTTT
-,-,TRBJ1-5,TRBV18,CASSPSRDGNQPQHF,TGTGCCAGCTCACCATCACGGGACGGAAATCAGCCCCAGCATTTT
-,TRBD2,TRBJ2-7,TRBV6-6,CASRDSETSGTYEQYF,TGTGCCAGCAGAGACTCAGAGACTAGCGGAACCTACGAGCAGTACTTC
-,TRBD1,TRBJ1-4,TRBV5-1,CASSLNTGGSEKLFF,TGCGCCAGCAGCTTGAATACAGGGGGTAGTGAAAAACTGTTTTTT
-,-,TRBJ1-2,TRBV11-3,CASRDLGIYGYTF,TGTGCCAGCAGGGACCTAGGGATCTATGGCTACACCTTC
-,-,TRBJ1-2,TRBV29-1,CSGRTRNYGYTF,TGCAGCGGGCGAACACGCAACTATGGCTACACCTTC
-,TRBD2,TRBJ2-7,TRBV5-1,CASSPPGLGITYEQYF,TGCGCCAGCAGCCCCCCGGGACTAGGTATCACCTACGAGCAGTACTTC
-,-,TRBJ1-1,TRBV5-1,CASSLGASVAGSEAFF,TGCGCCAGCAGCTTGGGAGCTTCAGTTGCAGGGAGTGAAGCTTTCTTT
few,-,TRBJ2-4,TRBV25-1,CASSPQEGRGAKNIQYF,TGTGCCAGCTCCCCACAGGAAGGCAGGGGAGCCAAAAACATTCAGTACTTC
-,-,TRBJ1-2,TRBV6-6,CASSTGVGLNYGYTF,TGTGCCAGCAGTACCGGGGTGGGGCTTAACTATGGCTACACCTTC
-,-,TRBJ2-2,TRBV27,CASSLLLRPGTGELFF,TGTGCCAGCAGTTTATTACTCCGCCCCGGCACCGGGGAGCTGTTTTTT
-,TRBD2,TRBJ2-7,TRBV2,CASNWGYSGDSYEQYF,TGTGCCAGCAATTGGGGATACAGCGGGGACTCCTACGAGCAGTACTTC
-,-,TRBJ1-6,TRBV2,CASSERGLFNSPLHF,TGTGCCAGCAGTGAACGGGGGTTATTTAATTCACCCCTCCACTTT